The rows below give T cell receptor beta chains drawn from one sample of a study of T cells in Graves' hyperthyroidism and ophthalmopathy. Using its own MiXCR run on the multiplex PCR reads, TCRdb lists one record per CDR3 protein. Of some 270,000 distinct CDR3 sequences in the sample, over 20% were seen once. Sequencing was performed on blood. The receptors derive from a woman aged 40 to 55 with Graves' ophthalmopathy. Both conserved end residues are part of each CDR3. The D gene is left open where the match is weak.

>TRBV18|TRBD1|TRBJ1-5
CASSPIGTALGQPQHF
>TRBV12-3/TRBV12-4|-|TRBJ1-1
CASSDPSVGPNTEAFF
>TRBV12-3/TRBV12-4|-|TRBJ2-7
CASGPSTYEQYF
>TRBV20-1|-|TRBJ1-1
CSASITEAFF
>TRBV5-1|-|TRBJ2-2
CASSLDGVVNTGELFF
>TRBV6-1|TRBD2|TRBJ2-5
CASSVRQGAGGSETQYF
>TRBV7-2|-|TRBJ1-3
CASSSGHRANTIYF
>TRBV7-3|-|TRBJ2-7
CASSLDGQSYEQYF
>TRBV11-3|-|TRBJ1-2
CASSLDRGDHGYTF
>TRBV20-1|TRBD1|TRBJ1-5
CSARYDRGYQPQHF
>TRBV7-2|-|TRBJ1-2
CASSSQGYPNYGYTF
>TRBV18|-|TRBJ1-1
CASSPSSGDEAFF
>TRBV12-3/TRBV12-4|-|TRBJ2-7
CASSFNTASSYEQYF
>TRBV18|-|TRBJ2-7
CASSPDGQFWAYEQYF
>TRBV20-1|-|TRBJ1-1
CSAIDPGHRVEAFF
>TRBV29-1|TRBD2|TRBJ2-7
CSVFSSGYEQYF
>TRBV28|-|TRBJ2-7
CASTSRWGAESYEQYF
>TRBV5-1|-|TRBJ2-7
CASSLAYQGSDYEQYF
>TRBV6-2/TRBV6-3|TRBD2|TRBJ2-5
CASSYSVGLAGGQETQYF
>TRBV4-2|-|TRBJ2-7
CASSQVLSSLEQYF
>TRBV28|-|TRBJ1-1
CASSPPGHRNTEAFF
>TRBV5-1|-|TRBJ2-5
CASTLVGEETQYF
>TRBV28|-|TRBJ2-7
CASSLSGQSYEQYF
>TRBV28|TRBD1|TRBJ2-7
CASTPDREYYEQYF
>TRBV7-3|-|TRBJ2-2
CASSWQAATGELFF
>TRBV28|-|TRBJ2-7
CASKRASAVYEQYF
>TRBV7-2|TRBD2|TRBJ2-5
CASSLGLDQETQYF
>TRBV6-1|TRBD2|TRBJ2-5
CASRSNSGVHQETQYF
>TRBV29-1|-|TRBJ1-1
CSVVEVTEAFF
>TRBV6-5|-|TRBJ2-7
CASSFGGAYEQYF